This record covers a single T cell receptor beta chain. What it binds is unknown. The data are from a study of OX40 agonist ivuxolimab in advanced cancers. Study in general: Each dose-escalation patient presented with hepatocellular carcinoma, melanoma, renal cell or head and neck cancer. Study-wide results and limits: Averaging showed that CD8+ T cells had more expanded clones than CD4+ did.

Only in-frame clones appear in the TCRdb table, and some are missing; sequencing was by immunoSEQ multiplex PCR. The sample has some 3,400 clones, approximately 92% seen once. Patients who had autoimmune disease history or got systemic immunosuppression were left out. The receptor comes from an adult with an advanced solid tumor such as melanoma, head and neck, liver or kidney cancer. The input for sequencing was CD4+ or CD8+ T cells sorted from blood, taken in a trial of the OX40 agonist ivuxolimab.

For the CDR3, the DNA is TGTGCCAGCTCACTGAACAAGAACACCGGGGAGCTGTTTTTT. Translation: CASSLNKNTGELFF. The genes are TRBV18 and TRBJ2-2; D is undetermined. The CDR3 has 14 residues. The V gene lost 4 bases and the J gene lost 1 base, with 7 bases spanning the gap. Germline CDR1 is KGHSH and CDR2 is LQKENI.